The text below deals with one T cell receptor beta chain. Trimming stripped 5 bases from V and 2 bases from J, with 9 bases between. The CDR3 has 14 residues. CDR1 and CDR2 (germline): SNHLY, FYNNEI. The data derive from a study of T cell responses to AZD1222 COVID-19 vaccine. Assay used: immunoSEQ multiplex PCR; TCRdb lists only in-frame clones, some missing. The sample comprises approximately 70,000 clones, roughly four fifths of which are singletons, and under 6% rests with the top ten. The chain employs TRBV2 and TRBJ1-4; D might be TRBD1 (5 bases). The TCR originated in an adult in good health. The specimen was peripheral blood, collected on day 0 of AZD1222 vaccination. In nucleotides, the CDR3 is TGTGCCAGCAGTCCAGGGTACACTAATGAAAAACTGTTTTTT. This translates into CASSPGYTNEKLFF.